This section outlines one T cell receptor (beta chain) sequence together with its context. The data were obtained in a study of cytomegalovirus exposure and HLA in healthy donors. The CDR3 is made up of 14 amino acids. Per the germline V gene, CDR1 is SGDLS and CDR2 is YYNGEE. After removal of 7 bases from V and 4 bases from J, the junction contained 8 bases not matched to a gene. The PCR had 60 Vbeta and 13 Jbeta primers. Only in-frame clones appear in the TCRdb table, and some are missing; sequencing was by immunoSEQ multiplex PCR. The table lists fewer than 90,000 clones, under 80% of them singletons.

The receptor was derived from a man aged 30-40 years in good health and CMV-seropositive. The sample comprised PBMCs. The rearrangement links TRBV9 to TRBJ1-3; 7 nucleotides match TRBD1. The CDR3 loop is CASAELTGGNTIYF. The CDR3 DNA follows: TGTGCCAGCGCGGAGTTGACAGGGGGAAACACCATATATTTT.